Presented here are 3 T cell receptor beta chains from one specimen sequenced in a study of blood T cell repertoires in COVID-19. Repertoires were generated with immunoSEQ multiplex PCR, while TCRdb's copy carries only in-frame clones and drops some. The sample has more than 250,000 clones, roughly nine tenths seen once. Sequenced input: peripheral blood. Receptors originate from a young man with active or convalescent COVID-19.

The genes are TRBV7-2 and TRBJ2-5, with D unresolved. CDR3 length: 13 residues. The ends were cut back, 5 bases at V and 5 bases at J, with 12 bases in the middle. Germline V gene lookup returns CDR1 SGHTA and CDR2 FQGNSA. The DNA of the CDR3 is TGTGCCAGCAGCACTTATTTGGTCGAGACCCAGTACTTC. As protein: CASSTYLVETQYF.

The chain is built from TRBV7-2 and TRBJ2-1; 8 positions agree with TRBD2. V lost 5 bases, J lost 6 bases, and 15 bases stayed unmatched. The CDR3 totals 17 residues. Germline loops: CDR1 SGHTA, CDR2 FQGNSA. The CDR3 reads CASSPEGHAGGANEQFF. For the CDR3, the DNA is TGTGCCAGCAGCCCCGAGGGCCATGCGGGAGGCGCCAATGAGCAGTTCTTC.

The chain links TRBV28 to TRBJ1-4; TRBD1 agrees at 9 bases. Germline loops: CDR1 MDHEN, CDR2 SYDVKM. The CDR3 runs 16 residues. The V gene end was trimmed by 5 bases and the J gene end by 8 bases; junction bases not matched to a gene: 12. The CDR3 DNA follows: TGTGCCAGCAGTGCGAGTCCGGGACAGGGAGACGAAAAACTGTTTTTT. Residues: CASSASPGQGDEKLFF.